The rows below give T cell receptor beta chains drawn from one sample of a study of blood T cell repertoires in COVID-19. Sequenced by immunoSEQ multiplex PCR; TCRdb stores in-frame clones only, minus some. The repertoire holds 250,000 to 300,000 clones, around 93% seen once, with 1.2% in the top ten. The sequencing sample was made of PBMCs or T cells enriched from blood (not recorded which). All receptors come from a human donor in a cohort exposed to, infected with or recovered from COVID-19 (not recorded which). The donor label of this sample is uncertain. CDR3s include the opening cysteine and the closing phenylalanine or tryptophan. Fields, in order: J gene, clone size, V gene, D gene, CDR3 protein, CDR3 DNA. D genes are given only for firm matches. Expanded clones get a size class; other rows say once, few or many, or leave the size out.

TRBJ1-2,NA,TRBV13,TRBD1,CASSLGQGFNYGYTF,TGTGCCAGCAGCTTAGGACAGGGGTTTAACTATGGCTACACCTTC
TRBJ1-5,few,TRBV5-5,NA,CASSLLGLLNQPQHF,TGTGCCAGCAGCTTATTGGGACTCCTCAATCAGCCCCAGCATTTT
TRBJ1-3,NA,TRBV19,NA,CASSREPPPGNTIYF,TGTGCCAGTAGCAGGGAACCACCACCTGGAAACACCATATATTTT
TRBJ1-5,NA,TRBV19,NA,CASSIPDGDNRPQHF,TGTGCCAGTAGTATTCCCGACGGGGATAACCGGCCCCAGCATTTT
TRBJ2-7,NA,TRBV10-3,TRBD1,CAISEPSGTGDSYEQYF,TGTGCCATCAGTGAGCCCTCCGGGACAGGGGACTCCTACGAGCAGTACTTC
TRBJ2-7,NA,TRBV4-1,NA,CASSHGTGRYEQYF,TGCGCCAGCAGCCACGGGACTGGGCGCTACGAGCAGTACTTC
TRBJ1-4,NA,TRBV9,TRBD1,CASSRTGGNEKLFF,TGTGCCAGCAGCCGGACAGGGGGTAATGAAAAACTGTTTTTT
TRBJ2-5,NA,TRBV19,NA,CASSIALRLAGRETQYF,TGTGCCAGTAGTATAGCACTGAGGTTAGCCGGGAGAGAGACCCAGTACTTC
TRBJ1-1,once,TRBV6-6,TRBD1,CASSSPGQGNPEAFF,TGTGCCAGCAGTTCCCCGGGACAGGGGAACCCTGAAGCTTTCTTT
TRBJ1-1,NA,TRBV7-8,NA,CASSLAPGREWGTEAFF,TGTGCCAGCAGCTTAGCGCCAGGGAGGGAATGGGGCACTGAAGCTTTCTTT
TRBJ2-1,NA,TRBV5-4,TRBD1,CASTLGTGSRNEQFF,TGTGCCAGCACCTTGGGGACAGGGAGTCGGAATGAGCAGTTCTTC
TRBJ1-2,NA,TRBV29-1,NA,CSVGQGGDGYTF,TGCAGCGTTGGTCAGGGCGGTGATGGCTACACCTTC
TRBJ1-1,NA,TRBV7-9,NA,CASRSDGNEAFF,TGTGCCAGCAGATCTGACGGGAATGAAGCTTTCTTT
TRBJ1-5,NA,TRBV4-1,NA,CASSQVGVALTPQHF,TGCGCCAGCAGCCAAGTAGGGGTGGCCCTCACGCCCCAGCATTTT
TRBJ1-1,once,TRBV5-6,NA,CASSRTGITEAFF,TGTGCCAGCAGCCGAACAGGGATCACTGAAGCTTTCTTT
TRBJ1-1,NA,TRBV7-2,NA,CASSLAPFRRTNTEAFF,TGTGCCAGCAGCTTAGCGCCTTTCAGGCGAACAAACACTGAAGCTTTCTTT
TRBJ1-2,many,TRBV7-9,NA,CASSLAVRENYGYTF,TGTGCCAGCAGCTTAGCGGTGAGGGAAAACTATGGCTACACCTTC
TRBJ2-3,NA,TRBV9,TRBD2,CASDPGGEDTQYF,TGTGCCAGCGACCCGGGGGGGGAAGATACGCAGTATTTT
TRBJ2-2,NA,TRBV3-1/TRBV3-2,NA,CASSQRRGADGELFF,TGTGCCAGCAGCCAACGCAGGGGGGCGGACGGGGAGCTGTTTTTT
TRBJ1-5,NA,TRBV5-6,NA,CASSLRQSNQPQHF,TGTGCCAGCAGCTTACGACAGAGCAATCAGCCCCAGCATTTT
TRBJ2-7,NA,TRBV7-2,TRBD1,CASSLGGTGLSYEQYF,TGTGCCAGCAGCTTAGGGGGGACAGGCCTCTCCTACGAGCAGTACTTC
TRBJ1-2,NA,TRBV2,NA,CASSLDSLYGYTF,TGTGCCAGCAGTCTTGACAGCCTCTATGGCTACACCTTC
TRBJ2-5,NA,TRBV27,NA,CASSLSGRQETQYF,TGTGCCAGCAGTTTATCGGGGCGGCAAGAGACCCAGTACTTC
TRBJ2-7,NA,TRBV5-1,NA,CASSLEQGGSEQYF,TGCGCCAGCAGCTTAGAACAGGGGGGGAGCGAGCAGTACTTC
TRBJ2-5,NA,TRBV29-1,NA,CSVGGETQYF,TGCAGCGTTGGAGGAGAGACCCAGTACTTC